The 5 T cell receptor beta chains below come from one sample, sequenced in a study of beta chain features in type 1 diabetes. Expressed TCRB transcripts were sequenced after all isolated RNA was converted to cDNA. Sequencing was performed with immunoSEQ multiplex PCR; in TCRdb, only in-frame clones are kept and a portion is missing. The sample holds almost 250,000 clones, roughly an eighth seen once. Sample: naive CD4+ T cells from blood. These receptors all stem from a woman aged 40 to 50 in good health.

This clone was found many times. CDR3 coding DNA: TGCAGCGCCTATGGTGAGAAGGGCTACACCTTC. It translates to CSAYGEKGYTF. The chain is built from TRBV29-1 and TRBJ1-2; D is ambiguous. Trimming took off 7 bases at V and 8 bases at J, with 14 bases between the two ends. The CDR3 sequence is 11 residues long. Per germline, CDR1 SQVTM and CDR2 ANQGSEA.

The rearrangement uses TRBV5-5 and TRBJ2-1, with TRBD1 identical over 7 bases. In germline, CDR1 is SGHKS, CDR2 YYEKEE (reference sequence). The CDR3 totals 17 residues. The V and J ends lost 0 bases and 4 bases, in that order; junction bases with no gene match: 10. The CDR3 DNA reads TGTGCCAGCAGCTTGGTAGAGGTAGGGGGCGCGTACAATGAGCAGTTCTTC. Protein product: CASSLVEVGGAYNEQFF.

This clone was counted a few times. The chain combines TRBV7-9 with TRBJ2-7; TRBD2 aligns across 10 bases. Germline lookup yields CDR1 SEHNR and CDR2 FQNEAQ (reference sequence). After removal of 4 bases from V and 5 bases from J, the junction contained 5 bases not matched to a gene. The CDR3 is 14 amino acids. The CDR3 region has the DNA TGTGCCAGCAGCTCTAGCGGGGGCAGGAACGAGCAGTACTTC. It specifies CASSSSGGRNEQYF.

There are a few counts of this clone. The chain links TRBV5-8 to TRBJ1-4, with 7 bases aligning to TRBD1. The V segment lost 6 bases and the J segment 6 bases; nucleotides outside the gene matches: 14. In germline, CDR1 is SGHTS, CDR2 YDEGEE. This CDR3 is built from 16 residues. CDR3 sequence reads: CASTLQGTGEDEKLFF. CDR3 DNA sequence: TGTGCCAGCACCTTACAGGGGACGGGCGAGGATGAAAAACTGTTTTTT.

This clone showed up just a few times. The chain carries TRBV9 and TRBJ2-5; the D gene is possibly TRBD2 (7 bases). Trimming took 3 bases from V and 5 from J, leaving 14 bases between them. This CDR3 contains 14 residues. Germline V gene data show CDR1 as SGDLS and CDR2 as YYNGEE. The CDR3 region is CASSAGLGGETQYF. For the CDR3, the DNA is TGTGCCAGCAGCGCCGGACTAGGGGGGGAGACCCAGTACTTC.